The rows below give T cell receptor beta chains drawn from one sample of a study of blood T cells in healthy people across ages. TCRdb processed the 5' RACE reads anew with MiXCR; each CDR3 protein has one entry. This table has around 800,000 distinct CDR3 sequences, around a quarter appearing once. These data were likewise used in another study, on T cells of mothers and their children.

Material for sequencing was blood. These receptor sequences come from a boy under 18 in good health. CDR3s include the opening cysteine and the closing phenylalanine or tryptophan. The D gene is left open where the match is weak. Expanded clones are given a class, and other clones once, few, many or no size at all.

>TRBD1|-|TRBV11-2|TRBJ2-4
CASSFRGSKNIQYF
TGTGCCAGCAGCTTCAGGGGGTCCAAAAACATTCAGTACTTC
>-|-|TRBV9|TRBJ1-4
CASSVGSSSEKLFF
TGTGCCAGCAGCGTAGGCAGTTCTAGTGAAAAACTGTTTTTT
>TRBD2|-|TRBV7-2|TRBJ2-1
CASSLVASGANEQFF
TGTGCCAGCAGCTTAGTAGCTAGCGGGGCCAATGAGCAGTTCTTC
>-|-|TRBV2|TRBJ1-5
CASSENDGNQPQHF
TGTGCCAGCAGTGAAAACGACGGCAATCAGCCCCAGCATTTT
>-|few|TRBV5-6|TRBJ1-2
CASSLDGSSYGYTF
TGTGCCAGCAGCTTGGACGGCAGTTCCTATGGCTACACCTTC
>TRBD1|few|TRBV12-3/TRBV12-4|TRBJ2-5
CASRTGAGGETQYF
TGTGCCAGCAGGACAGGGGCCGGAGGGGAGACCCAGTACTTC
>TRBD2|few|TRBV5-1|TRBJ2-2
CASSLRSGANTGELFF
TGCGCCAGCAGCTTAAGGAGCGGGGCGAACACCGGGGAGCTGTTTTTT
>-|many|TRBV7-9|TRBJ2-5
CASSFGQRETQYF
TGTGCCAGCAGCTTTGGGCAGCGAGAGACCCAGTACTTC
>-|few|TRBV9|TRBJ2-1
CASSVLRGSSYNEQFF
TGTGCCAGCAGCGTCCTTAGGGGGAGCTCCTACAATGAGCAGTTCTTC
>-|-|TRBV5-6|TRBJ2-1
CASSLVYVGVYNEQFF
TGTGCCAGCAGCTTAGTTTATGTCGGAGTATACAATGAGCAGTTCTTC
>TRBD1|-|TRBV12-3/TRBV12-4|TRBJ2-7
CASSLIPGTGNYEQYF
TGTGCCAGCAGTTTGATCCCCGGGACAGGGAACTACGAGCAGTACTTC
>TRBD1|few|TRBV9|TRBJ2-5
CASSVQGARQETQYF
TGTGCCAGCAGCGTGCAGGGGGCTCGGCAAGAGACCCAGTACTTC
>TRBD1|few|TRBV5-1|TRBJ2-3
CAGSPGQVTDTDTQYF
TGCGCCGGCAGCCCGGGACAGGTTACAGACACAGATACGCAGTATTTT
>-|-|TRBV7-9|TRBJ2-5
CASSASAETQYF
TGTGCCAGCAGCGCCAGCGCCGAGACCCAGTACTTC
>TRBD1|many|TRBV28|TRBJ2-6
CASSQMQGAGANVLTF
TGTGCCAGCAGTCAGATGCAGGGGGCTGGGGCCAACGTCCTGACTTTC
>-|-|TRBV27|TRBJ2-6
CASGNQGGANVLTF
TGTGCCAGCGGTAACCAGGGTGGGGCCAACGTCCTGACTTTC
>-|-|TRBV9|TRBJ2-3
CASSVGTRGDMQYF
TGTGCCAGCAGCGTGGGCACCAGGGGAGATATGCAGTATTTT
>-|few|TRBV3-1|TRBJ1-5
CASSQVDWQGPQHF
TGTGCCAGCAGCCAGGTGGACTGGCAAGGGCCCCAGCATTTT